Sequencing of this T cell receptor (beta chain) was carried out in a study of blood T cell repertoires in COVID-19. Study-level information: Some COVID-19 samples were acute and others convalescent; all came from the United States, Italy and Spain. Sample material is recorded as cDNA or gDNA derived from T cells, B-cell-depleted T cells, or PBMCs.

Produced via immunoSEQ multiplex PCR; TCRdb's table is partial and in-frame only. The sample shows 200,000 to 300,000 clones, 87% of them seen only once. In its sample, this clone was seen once. The trim removed 6 bases at V and 4 bases at J, leaving 8 bases unmatched. The CDR3 is 15 residues long. The rearrangement uses TRBV23-1 and TRBJ1-2; the match to TRBD1 covers 10 bases. TRBV23-1 is treated as an ORF (open reading frame) with a function not yet certain. Material for sequencing was peripheral blood. This receptor was identified in a woman aged 40-49 years who had recovered from COVID-19. The CDR3 loop is CASRETGGVGYGYTF. Here the CDR3 DNA reads TGCGCCAGCAGGGAGACAGGGGGCGTCGGCTATGGCTACACCTTC.